This T cell receptor (beta chain) was captured in a study of blood T cells in healthy people across ages. The use of a sample-barcoded 5' primer and a J-beta primer mix characterized a second PCR of 7 to 11 cycles. Sequencing recovered at least 3 million CDR3-containing paired-end reads from each sample. TCRdb independently ran MiXCR on the 5' RACE reads; one entry per CDR3 protein. The sample shows approximately 1.5 million distinct CDR3 sequences, around 35% of them seen only once. This clonotype was seen more than once but under ten times. Its antigen remains unknown. J gave up 4 bases and V 4 bases, and 9 bases lay outside the gene matches. From germline, CDR1 is SGHRS and CDR2 YFSETQ. This CDR3 has 16 amino acids. Study observations and caveats: Shifts in expanded clonotypes may have been confounded by donor CMV status, which was unknown.

Sequencing was done on a sample of blood. This chain links TRBV5-1 with TRBJ2-5, with 11 bases lining up with TRBD2. The TCR was taken from a woman aged 25-40 years in good health. The CDR3 loop is CASSTTSGTVAETQYF. Written as DNA, the CDR3 is TGCGCCAGCAGCACGACTAGCGGGACAGTAGCAGAGACCCAGTACTTC.